The 21 T cell receptor beta chains below were found in one sample sequenced in a study of T cell repertoires in cytomegalovirus infection. MiXCR was run by TCRdb on the reads, yielding one entry per CDR3 protein. The top ten clones hold about 45% of a sample with 450,000 to 600,000 distinct CDR3 sequences, about 39% of them seen once. No antigens are known for them. Sequenced here: cultured PBMCs, sampled from culture after CMV antigen stimulation. The receptors shown here come from a human donor in good health (CMV status not recorded). Some clones in this sample may be carry-over from other donors' samples.

The chain uses TRBV7-2 and TRBJ1-6; D gene unclear. Germline values: CDR1 SGHTA, CDR2 FQGNSA. The CDR3 sequence is 15 residues long. Trimming took off 1 base at V and 10 bases at J, with 14 bases between the two ends. The CDR3 DNA follows: TGTGCCAGCAGCTTAGTTGCAGACCTCCGATCACCCCTCCACTTT. Translated: CASSLVADLRSPLHF.

In nucleotides, the CDR3 is TGTGCCAGCAGCTTATTTCAAGGGGTCATAGCCAAAAACATTCAGTACTTC. It translates to CASSLFQGVIAKNIQYF. This sequence joins TRBV7-6 and TRBJ2-4; D may be TRBD1 (5 bases). Germline V CDR1 and CDR2: SGHVS, FNYEAQ. Trimming removed 2 bases from V and 0 bases from J, with 14 bases in between. The CDR3 is 17 residues long. The complete variable domain, with remaining parts taken from reference TRBV7-6 and TRBJ2-4, reads GAGVSQSPRYKVTKRGQDVALRCDPISGHVSLYWYRQALGQGPEFLTYFNYEAQQDKSGLPNDRFSAERPEGSISTLTIQRTEQRDSAMYRCASSLFQGVIAKNIQYFGAGTRLSVL.

The gene calls are TRBV7-4 and TRBJ2-7, with 8 bases fitting TRBD1. The CDR3 extends over 16 amino acids. The germline gives CDR1 SGHVT, CDR2 SQSDAQ. Unmatched junction bases numbered 12, after V lost 5 bases and J lost 3 bases. The CDR3 DNA sequence: TGTGCCAGCAGCCACTTCTCGGACAGGGAGATCTACGAGCAGTACTTC. It yields the protein CASSHFSDREIYEQYF.

The gene calls are TRBV2 and TRBJ2-7; the D is unclear. Germline V CDR1 and CDR2: SNHLY, FYNNEI. The CDR3 covers 11 residues. V dropped 6 bases and J dropped 5 bases, with 8 bases sitting between them. The CDR3 DNA follows: TGTGCCAGCAGAGCCATCGACGAGCAGTACTTC. Translating gives CASRAIDEQYF.

The V call is TRBV7-2, the J call TRBJ1-1; the D gene is possibly TRBD1 (6 bases). The germline CDR1 and CDR2 sequences are SGHTA and FQGNSA. This CDR3 spans 16 amino acids. Deletions cut 5 bases from V and 3 bases from J, with 19 bases between. Written as DNA, the CDR3 is TGTGCCAGCAGCCTCTACCCCCCCGGGACATACACTGAAGCTTTCTTT. This codes for CASSLYPPGTYTEAFF.

This chain uses TRBV6-5 with TRBJ2-1, with D hard to call. V lost 2 bases and J lost 3, with 8 bases in between. This CDR3 has 14 residues. Per germline, CDR1 MNHEY and CDR2 SVGAGI. The CDR3 DNA reads TGTGCCAGCAGTTACGCGAACTTCTACAATGAGCAGTTCTTC. Translated: CASSYANFYNEQFF.

V and J are TRBV7-2 and TRBJ2-1; unclear D gene. Trimming took 1 base from V and 4 from J, leaving 8 bases between them. CDR1 and CDR2 (germline): SGHTA, FQGNSA. This CDR3 spans 14 amino acids. For the CDR3, the DNA is TGTGCCAGCAGCTTAGTACGGATATACAATGAGCAGTTCTTC. This gives the protein CASSLVRIYNEQFF.

There are a few counts of this clonotype. J is TRBJ2-4 and V is TRBV7-8; no clear D gene. Looked up from germline, CDR1 is SGHVS and CDR2 is FQNEAQ. V was trimmed by 1 base and J by 1 base, leaving 11 bases between them. The CDR3 is 16 amino acids. As DNA, the CDR3 is TGTGCCAGCAGCTTAGATAGGGTTTTGGCCAAAAACATTCAGTACTTC. Its translation: CASSLDRVLAKNIQYF. The full variable domain, with the rest looked up from reference TRBV7-8 and TRBJ2-4, is GAGVSQSPRYKVAKRGQDVALRCDPISGHVSLFWYQQALGQGPEFLTYFQNEAQLDKSGLPSDRFFAERPEGSVSTLKIQRTQQEDSAVYLCASSLDRVLAKNIQYFGAGTRLSVL.

V usage is TRBV12-3 or TRBV12-4 and J usage is TRBJ2-2; D gene ambiguous. Trimming took 2 bases from V and 0 from J, leaving 19 bases between them. The CDR3 is made up of 19 amino acids. In nucleotides, the CDR3 is TGTGCCAGCAGTTTATCATACCGCTTGGGCAGCACGAACACCGGGGAGCTGTTTTTT. Amino acid sequence: CASSLSYRLGSTNTGELFF.

The chain links TRBV20-1 to TRBJ2-7; tentative D call: TRBD2 (6 bases). V was cut by 2 bases and J by 0 bases, with 14 bases left in between. This CDR3 has 15 amino acids. Germline-derived CDR1 and CDR2 are DFQATT and SNEGSKA (reference sequence). The CDR3 protein is CSARNFAGSSYEQYF. The CDR3 DNA sequence: TGCAGTGCTAGAAACTTCGCGGGATCCTCCTACGAGCAGTACTTC.

This rearrangement joins TRBV7-4 to TRBJ1-6; D remains ambiguous. V was shortened by 1 base and J by 8 bases, with 9 bases between the two germline ends. Looked up from germline, CDR1 is SGHVT and CDR2 is SQSDAQ. The CDR3 has 14 amino acids. The CDR3 coding sequence is TGTGCCAGCAGCTTAGAGACCGAACATTCACCCCTCCACTTT. Amino acid sequence: CASSLETEHSPLHF.

This clonotype appeared once. The CDR3 DNA reads TGTGCCAGCAGAACCGGACAGGGTAAGAACTACGAGCAGTACTTC. Protein product: CASRTGQGKNYEQYF. The chain links TRBV6-6 to TRBJ2-7, with 8 bases matching TRBD1. V lost 6 bases, J lost 3 bases, and 10 bases stayed unmatched. This CDR3 is 15 amino acids long. The germline V gene has CDR1 MNHNY and CDR2 SVGAGI (reference sequence).

The rearrangement uses TRBV7-2 and TRBJ2-5; 8 bases fit TRBD2. From germline, CDR1 is SGHTA and CDR2 FQGNSA. After removal of 4 bases from V and 4 bases from J, the junction contained 5 bases not matched to a gene. The CDR3 extends over 14 amino acids. Here the CDR3 reads CASSSASGGETQYF. The CDR3 nucleotides read TGTGCCAGCAGCTCCGCGAGCGGGGGAGAGACCCAGTACTTC.

This clonotype has only a few counts. The V gene is TRBV7-2, the J gene TRBJ2-2; possibly TRBD1 for D (5 bases). Trimming removed 5 bases at V and 1 base at J, with 8 bases between. The CDR3 runs 14 residues. The germline gives CDR1 SGHTA, CDR2 FQGNSA. The CDR3 sequence: CASSTTGNTGELFF. Written as DNA, the CDR3 is TGTGCCAGCAGCACAACAGGGAACACCGGGGAGCTGTTTTTT.

This chain links TRBV5-1 with TRBJ1-2; maybe TRBD1 (6 bases). Per the germline V gene, CDR1 is SGHRS and CDR2 is YFSETQ. CDR3 length equals 14 residues. Trimming took off 2 bases at V and 7 bases at J, with 15 bases between the two ends. The CDR3 region is CASSFNREAGGYTF. The CDR3 DNA is TGCGCCAGCAGCTTTAACAGGGAAGCTGGTGGCTACACCTTC.

The chain joins TRBV7-2 to TRBJ2-7; a weak D match, TRBD2 (5 bases). V was clipped by 1 base and J by 2 bases, with 18 bases between them. CDR3 length: 17 residues. Germline V gene lookup returns CDR1 SGHTA and CDR2 FQGNSA. The CDR3 DNA is TGTGCCAGCAGCTTAGTAACCCAGCGGAGGTGGACCTACGAGCAGTACTTC. Translating gives CASSLVTQRRWTYEQYF.

The chain combines TRBV4-2 with TRBJ1-5, with 10 bases that match TRBD1. The germline V gene encodes CDR1 LGHNA and CDR2 YNFKEQ. The CDR3 loop spans 14 amino acids. Losses at the gene ends were 1 base for V and 11 bases for J; bases not matched to a gene: 5. In DNA, the CDR3 is TGTGCCAGCAGCCAAGCGACAGGGGGCTCAGCCCAGCATTTT. Translation: CASSQATGGSAQHF.

This chain connects TRBV7-2 to TRBJ2-5; 12 nucleotides agree with TRBD2. Germline assignment: CDR1 SGHTA and CDR2 FQGNSA. This CDR3 region has 16 residues. V lost 2 bases, J lost 5 bases, and 6 bases stayed unmatched. The CDR3 loop reads CASSLTLAGGRETQYF. In DNA, the CDR3 is TGTGCCAGCAGCTTAACCCTAGCGGGAGGGAGGGAGACCCAGTACTTC. Full variable domain (remainder filled in from reference TRBV7-2 and TRBJ2-5): GAGVSQSPSNKVTEKGKDVELRCDPISGHTALYWYRQSLGQGLEFLIYFQGNSAPDKSGLPSDRFSAERTGGSVSTLTIQRTQQEDSAVYLCASSLTLAGGRETQYFGPGTRLLVL.

The chain employs TRBV19 and TRBJ2-7; tentative D call: TRBD2 (5 bases). Trimming removed 4 bases from V and 1 base from J, with 14 bases in between. From germline, CDR1 is LNHDA and CDR2 SQIVND (reference sequence). The CDR3 consists of 15 residues. CDR3: CASSTGLAASYEQYF. CDR3 bases: TGTGCCAGTAGTACCGGACTTGCAGCGTCCTACGAGCAGTACTTC.

This clonotype was seen more than once but under ten times. The rearrangement links TRBV6-1 to TRBJ2-7; possibly TRBD1 for D (6 bases). Germline values: CDR1 MNHNS, CDR2 SASEGT. Trimming stripped 5 bases from V and 5 bases from J, with 13 bases between. The CDR3 is 13 residues long. The CDR3 DNA sequence: TGTGCCAGCAGTCGCGGACAGCATCACGAGCAGTACTTC. Encoded protein: CASSRGQHHEQYF.

This clonotype appeared a single time. The chain couples TRBV2 to TRBJ2-1, with D perhaps TRBD2 (5 bases). Trimming cost V 6 bases and J 10 bases, with 10 bases left between them. This CDR3 has 11 amino acids. CDR1 is SNHLY, CDR2 FYNNEI, per germline. Written as DNA, the CDR3 is TGTGCCAGCAGAGAAACGGGGGAGCAGTTCTTC. Translated, it gives CASRETGEQFF.